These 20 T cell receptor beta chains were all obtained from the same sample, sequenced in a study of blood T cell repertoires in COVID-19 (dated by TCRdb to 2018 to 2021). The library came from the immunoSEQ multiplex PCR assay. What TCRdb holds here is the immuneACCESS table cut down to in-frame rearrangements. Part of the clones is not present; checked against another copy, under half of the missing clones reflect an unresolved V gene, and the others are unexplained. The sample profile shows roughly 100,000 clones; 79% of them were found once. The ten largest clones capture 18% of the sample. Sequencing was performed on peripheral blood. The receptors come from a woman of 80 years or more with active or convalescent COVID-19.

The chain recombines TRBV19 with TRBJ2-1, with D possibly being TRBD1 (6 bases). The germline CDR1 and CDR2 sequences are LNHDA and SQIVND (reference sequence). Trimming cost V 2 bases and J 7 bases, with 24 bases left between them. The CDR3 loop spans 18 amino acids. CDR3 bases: TGTGCCAGTAGTATAAGAGGGGTGGGGGTACAGGGAATAAATGAGCAGTTCTTC. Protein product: CASSIRGVGVQGINEQFF.

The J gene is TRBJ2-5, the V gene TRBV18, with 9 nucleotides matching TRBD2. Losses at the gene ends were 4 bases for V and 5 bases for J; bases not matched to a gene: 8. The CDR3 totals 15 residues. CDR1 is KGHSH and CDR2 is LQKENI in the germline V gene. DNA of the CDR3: TGTGCCAGCTCACTTCAGGGACTAGCAGGGGAGACCCAGTACTTC. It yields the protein CASSLQGLAGETQYF.

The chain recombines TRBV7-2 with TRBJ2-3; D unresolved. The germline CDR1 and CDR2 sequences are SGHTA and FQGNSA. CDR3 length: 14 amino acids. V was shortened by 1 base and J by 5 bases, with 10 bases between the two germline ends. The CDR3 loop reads CASSLVAGVDTQYF. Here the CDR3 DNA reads TGTGCCAGCAGCTTAGTGGCCGGAGTAGATACGCAGTATTTT.

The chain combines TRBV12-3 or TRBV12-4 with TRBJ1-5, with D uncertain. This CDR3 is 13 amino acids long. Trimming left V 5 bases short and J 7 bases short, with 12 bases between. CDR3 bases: TGTGCCAGCAGTCCCCCTCACGGGCAGCCCCAGCATTTT. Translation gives CASSPPHGQPQHF.

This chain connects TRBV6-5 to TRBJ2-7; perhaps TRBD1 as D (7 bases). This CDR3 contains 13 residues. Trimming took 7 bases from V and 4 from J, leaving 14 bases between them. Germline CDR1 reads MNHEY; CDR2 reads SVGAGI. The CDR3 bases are TGTGCCAGCAAGGGGGCAGGGAGGTACGAGCAGTACTTC. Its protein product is CASKGAGRYEQYF.

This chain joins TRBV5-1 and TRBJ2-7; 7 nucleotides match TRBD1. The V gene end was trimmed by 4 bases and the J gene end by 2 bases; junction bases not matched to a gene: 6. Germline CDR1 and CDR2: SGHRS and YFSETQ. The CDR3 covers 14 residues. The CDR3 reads CASSQRDSAYEQYF. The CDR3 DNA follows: TGCGCCAGCAGCCAGAGGGACAGTGCCTACGAGCAGTACTTC.

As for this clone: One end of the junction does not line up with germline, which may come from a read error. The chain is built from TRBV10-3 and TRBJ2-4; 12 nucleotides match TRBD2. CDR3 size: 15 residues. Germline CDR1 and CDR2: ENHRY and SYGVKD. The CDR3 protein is CATSWTSGTQNIQYF. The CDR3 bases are TGTGCCACCAGTTGGACTAGCGGGACCCAAAACATTCAGTACTTC.

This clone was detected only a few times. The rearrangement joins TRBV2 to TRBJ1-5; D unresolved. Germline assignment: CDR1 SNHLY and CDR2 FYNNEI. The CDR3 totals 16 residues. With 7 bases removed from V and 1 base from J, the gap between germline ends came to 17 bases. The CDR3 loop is CASNSGGGGSNQPQHF. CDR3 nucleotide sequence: TGTGCCAGCAACTCGGGAGGCGGTGGAAGCAATCAGCCCCAGCATTTT. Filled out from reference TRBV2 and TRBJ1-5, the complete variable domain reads EPEVTQTPSHQVTQMGQEVILRCVPISNHLYFYWYRQILGQKVEFLVSFYNNEISEKSEIFDDQFSVERPDGSNFTLKIRSTKLEDSAMYFCASNSGGGGSNQPQHFGDGTRLSIL.

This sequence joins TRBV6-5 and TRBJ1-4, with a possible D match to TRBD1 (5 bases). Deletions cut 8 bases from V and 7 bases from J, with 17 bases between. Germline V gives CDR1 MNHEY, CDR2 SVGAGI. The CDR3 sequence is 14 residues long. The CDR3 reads CASLRWGGGEKLFF. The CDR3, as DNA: TGTGCCAGCCTTAGATGGGGGGGTGGTGAAAAACTGTTTTTT.

DNA for the CDR3: TGTGCCAGCAGTTACGGCCGGGGGGGAGAAGCTTTCTTT. It codes for CASSYGRGGEAFF. The rearrangement uses TRBV6-5 and TRBJ1-1; D might be TRBD1 (5 bases). Trimming took 2 bases from V and 8 from J, leaving 12 bases between them. The CDR3 is 13 amino acids. The germline V gene encodes CDR1 MNHEY and CDR2 SVGAGI.

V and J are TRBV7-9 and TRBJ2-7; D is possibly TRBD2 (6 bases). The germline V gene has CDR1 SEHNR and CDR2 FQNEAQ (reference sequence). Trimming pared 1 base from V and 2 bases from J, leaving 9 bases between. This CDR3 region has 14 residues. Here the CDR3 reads CASSLGLDTYEQYF. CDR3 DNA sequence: TGTGCCAGCAGCTTAGGACTAGACACCTACGAGCAGTACTTC.

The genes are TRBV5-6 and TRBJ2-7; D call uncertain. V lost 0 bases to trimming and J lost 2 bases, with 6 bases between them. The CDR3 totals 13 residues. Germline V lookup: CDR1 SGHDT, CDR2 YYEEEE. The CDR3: CASSLGHPYEQYF. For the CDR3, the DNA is TGTGCCAGCAGCTTGGGACATCCCTACGAGCAGTACTTC.

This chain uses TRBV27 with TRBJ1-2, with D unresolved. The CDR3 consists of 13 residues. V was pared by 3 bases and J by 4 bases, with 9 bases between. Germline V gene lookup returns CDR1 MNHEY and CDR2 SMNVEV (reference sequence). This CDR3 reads CASSFTGSYGYTF. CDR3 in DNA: TGTGCCAGCAGTTTCACCGGTTCCTATGGCTACACCTTC.

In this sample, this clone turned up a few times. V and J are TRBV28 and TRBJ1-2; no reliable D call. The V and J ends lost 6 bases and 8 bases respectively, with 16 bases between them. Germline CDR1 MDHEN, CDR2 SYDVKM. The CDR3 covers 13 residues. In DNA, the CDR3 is TGTGCCAGCAGACAAGATGACTCAGACGGCTACACCTTC. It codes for CASRQDDSDGYTF.

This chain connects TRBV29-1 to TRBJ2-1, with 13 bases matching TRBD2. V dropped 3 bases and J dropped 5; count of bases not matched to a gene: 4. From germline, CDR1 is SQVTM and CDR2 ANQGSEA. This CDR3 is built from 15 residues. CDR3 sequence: CSVDRTSGSDNEQFF. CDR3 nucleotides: TGCAGCGTTGACAGGACTAGCGGGAGCGACAATGAGCAGTTCTTC.

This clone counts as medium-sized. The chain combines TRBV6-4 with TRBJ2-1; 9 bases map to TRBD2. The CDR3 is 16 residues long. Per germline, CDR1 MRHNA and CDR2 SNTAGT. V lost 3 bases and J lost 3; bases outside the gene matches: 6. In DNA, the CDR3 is TGTGCCAGCAGTGAACTAGCGGGCGAAGGCTACAATGAGCAGTTCTTC. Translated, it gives CASSELAGEGYNEQFF.

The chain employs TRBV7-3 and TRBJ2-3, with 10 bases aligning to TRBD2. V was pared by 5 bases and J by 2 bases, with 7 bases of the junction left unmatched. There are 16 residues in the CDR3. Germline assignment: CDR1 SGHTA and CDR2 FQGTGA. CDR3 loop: CASSPGLAGATDTQYF. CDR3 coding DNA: TGTGCCAGCAGCCCGGGTCTAGCGGGAGCCACAGATACGCAGTATTTT.

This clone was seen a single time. The DNA of the CDR3 is TGTGCCAGTAGTGCGGGGGGAGCCGGGACAGGGAATCAGCCCCAGCATTTT. It specifies CASSAGGAGTGNQPQHF. The chain uses TRBV19 and TRBJ1-5; 9 bases agree with TRBD1. This CDR3 spans 17 amino acids. Trimming took 5 bases from V and 4 from J; bases not matched to a gene: 12. The germline gives CDR1 LNHDA, CDR2 SQIVND (reference sequence).

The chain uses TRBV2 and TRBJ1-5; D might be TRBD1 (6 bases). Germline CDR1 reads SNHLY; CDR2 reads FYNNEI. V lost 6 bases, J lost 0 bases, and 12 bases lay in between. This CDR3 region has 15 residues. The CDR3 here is CASRLTGASNQPQHF. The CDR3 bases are TGTGCCAGCAGGCTGACAGGTGCTAGCAATCAGCCCCAGCATTTT.

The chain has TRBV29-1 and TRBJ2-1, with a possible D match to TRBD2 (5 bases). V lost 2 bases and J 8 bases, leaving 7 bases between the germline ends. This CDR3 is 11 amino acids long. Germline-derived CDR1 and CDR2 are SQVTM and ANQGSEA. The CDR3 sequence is CSVELRDEQFF. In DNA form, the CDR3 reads TGCAGCGTTGAATTGCGGGATGAGCAGTTCTTC.